A selection of T cell receptor beta chains follows, all from one sample in a study of T-cell reconstitution after alpha-beta-depleted transplantation in children. TCRdb processed the PCR reads anew with MiXCR; each CDR3 protein has one entry. This table holds roughly 490,000 distinct CDR3 sequences, approximately 10% found once. The specimen was PBMCs, mostly from graft donor cells, collected 180 days after TCRalphabeta/CD19-depleted stem cell transplant. These receptors came from a female patient aged 2-9 years who had a stem cell transplant for aplastic anemia, so the T cells may come from the graft donor. CDR3s include the opening cysteine and the closing phenylalanine or tryptophan. The order of the fields is J gene, clone size, D gene, V gene, CDR3 DNA, CDR3 protein. A D gene is named only where the DNA matches it firmly. For some rows the clone size is stated as once, few or many, or as a class when expanded; others skip it.

TRBJ2-1,-,-,TRBV27,TGTGCCGGCAGTTTGAACAGAGCCTACAATGAGCAGTTCTTC,CAGSLNRAYNEQFF
TRBJ2-7,-,TRBD2,TRBV20-1,TGCAGTGCCCTAGCGGCTCCCTACGAGCAGTACTTC,CSALAAPYEQYF
TRBJ2-7,-,TRBD2,TRBV4-3,TGCGCCAGCAGCCGAGCTAGCGGGTCTTCCTACGAGCAGTACTTC,CASSRASGSSYEQYF
TRBJ2-2,-,TRBD2,TRBV28,TGTGCCAGCAGTTTATGGCCTAGCGGGCACCTAGTACTCCCACCGTCGCGCGGGGAGCTGTTTTTT,CASSLWPSGHLVLPPSRGELFF
TRBJ2-7,many,-,TRBV6-1,TGTGCCAGCAGCCCCAGGGTAGCCTACGAGCAGTACTTC,CASSPRVAYEQYF
TRBJ2-7,many,TRBD2,TRBV28,TGTGCCAGCAGTTTACGGCCCGATAGCGGGAGGTACCACGAGCAGTACTTC,CASSLRPDSGRYHEQYF
TRBJ1-5,-,TRBD1,TRBV10-2,TGCGCCAGCAGAGGACAGGGGGTATTTCAGCCCCAGCATTTT,CASRGQGVFQPQHF
TRBJ2-5,-,TRBD1,TRBV5-1,TGCGCCAGCAGCTTGTTCCCTAAAACAGGGGAAGAGACCCAGTACTTC,CASSLFPKTGEETQYF
TRBJ2-5,-,TRBD1,TRBV2,TGTGCCAGCAGCTACTCCGGGACAGGGGATACGGAGACCCAGTACTTC,CASSYSGTGDTETQYF
TRBJ2-3,-,-,TRBV21-1,-,CASSKDVGTGTDTQYF
TRBJ1-5,many,-,TRBV24-1,TGTGCCACCAGTGATGATGACGCTAGCAATCAGCCCCAGCATTTT,CATSDDDASNQPQHF
TRBJ1-1,-,-,TRBV24-1,TGTGCCACCAAGCCAGGGAACGCGAACACTGAAGCTTTCTTT,CATKPGNANTEAFF
TRBJ2-5,many,TRBD1,TRBV12-3/TRBV12-4,TGTGCCAGCAGTCTTGGACAGGGGAGAGAGACCCAGTACTTC,CASSLGQGRETQYF
TRBJ2-7,few,TRBD1,TRBV7-2,TGTGCCAGCAGCTTGGACAGGGGGCTGAGCGAGCAGTACTTC,CASSLDRGLSEQYF
TRBJ1-3,-,-,TRBV12-3/TRBV12-4,TGTGCCAGCAGGTACAGGTACCGCTCTGGAAACACCATATATTTT,CASRYRYRSGNTIYF
TRBJ2-3,few,-,TRBV24-1,TGTGCCACCCAGAGGGGCGGGGGCACAGATACGCAGTATTTT,CATQRGGGTDTQYF
TRBJ1-2,-,-,TRBV20-1,TGCAGTGCCCGAGGACGGGGCCAGGACTATGGCTACACCTTC,CSARGRGQDYGYTF
TRBJ2-7,-,TRBD2,TRBV28,TGTGCCAGCGCCCGGGGGGGCACCATGGCCTACGAGCAGTACTTC,CASARGGTMAYEQYF
TRBJ1-2,-,-,TRBV5-1,TGCGCCAGCAGCGGGCGGGCTGGATATGGCTACACCTTC,CASSGRAGYGYTF
TRBJ2-5,-,-,TRBV20-1,TGCAGTGCTAGAGATCGTCTTACAGGGATAAAGACCCAGTACTTC,CSARDRLTGIKTQYF
TRBJ2-3,-,-,TRBV6-5,TGTGCCAGCAGTTCTCTGTGGGGCAGTAGCACAGATACGCAGTATTTT,CASSSLWGSSTDTQYF
TRBJ2-1,many,-,TRBV5-1,TGCGCCAGCAGCGAGTCAAACTCCTACAATGAGCAGTTCTTC,CASSESNSYNEQFF
TRBJ1-3,few,-,TRBV28,TGTGCCAGCAGTCCCTGGGACGGTTTCGGAAACACCATATATTTT,CASSPWDGFGNTIYF
TRBJ2-7,few,TRBD2,TRBV15,TGTGCCACCAGCAGAAGACTAGCGGGATTCACCGAGCAGTACTTC,CATSRRLAGFTEQYF
TRBJ2-7,few,-,TRBV28,TGTGCCAGCAGGAAGGACAACTACGAGCAGTACTTC,CASRKDNYEQYF
TRBJ1-1,few,-,TRBV6-5,TGTGCCAGCAGTTACGATGGGGGCGTGAACACTGAAGCTTTCTTT,CASSYDGGVNTEAFF
TRBJ1-1,-,-,TRBV12-3/TRBV12-4,TGTGCCAGCATCACCCTGACGCAGAATACACCTGAGGCTTTCTTT,CASITLTQNTPEAFF
TRBJ2-5,few,TRBD1,TRBV29-1,TGCAGCACGGAACAGGGGGCCGGAGAGACCCAGTACTTC,CSTEQGAGETQYF
TRBJ2-7,-,TRBD1,TRBV5-4,TGTGCCAGCAGCTTAGGGACAGGGCTGTACGAGCAGTACTTC,CASSLGTGLYEQYF
TRBJ2-1,many,-,TRBV20-1,TGCAGTGCTAGAGTGGATGGGGATGCTGAGCAGTTCTTC,CSARVDGDAEQFF
TRBJ2-1,few,-,TRBV7-3,TGTGCCAGCAGCGCCCGGGTGGGTCATGAGCAGTTCTTC,CASSARVGHEQFF